This T cell receptor (beta chain) emerged from a study of CD8+ T cells in alopecia areata. Overall study findings and caveats: Scalp clonality and expanded CD8+ clones among the top 100 showed significant decreases with tofacitinib.

The V gene lost 0 bases and the J gene lost 0 bases, with 12 bases spanning the gap. The CDR3 extends over 17 amino acids. From germline, CDR1 is MRHNA and CDR2 SNTAGT. Turning to this clone: Its antigen remains unidentified.

The treatment denotes: oral pan-JAK inhibitor, 5-10 mg twice daily. Sequencing used cDNA as its template, made by extracting RNA and reverse transcribing it. Sequenced by immunoSEQ multiplex PCR; TCRdb stores in-frame clones only, minus some. Of around 290,000 clones detected, roughly 60% appear once; the ten largest clones hold under 2%. This specimen was CD4+ T cells sorted from blood, taken at week 24, from a patient treated with tofacitinib. The J gene is TRBJ2-1, the V gene TRBV6-4, with a tentative D call TRBD2 (5 bases). The sequence came from a human donor with alopecia areata. The CDR3 coding sequence is TGTGCCAGCAGTGACTCCCCTCGGGGTCCCTCCTACAATGAGCAGTTCTTC. The encoded protein is CASSDSPRGPSYNEQFF.